This T cell receptor (beta chain) stems from a study of early T cells in non-severe SARS-CoV-2 infection. TCRdb reanalysed the 5' RACE reads using MiXCR and keeps one entry per CDR3 protein. In the table there are about 130,000 distinct CDR3 sequences, 15% of which are singletons. This clonotype occurred many times. This sequence was found in an adult who was a healthcare worker with PCR-confirmed SARS-CoV-2 infection or an uninfected control (not recorded which). The specimen sequenced was whole blood.

The CDR3 here is CASSLGGLSTDTQYF. Here the CDR3 DNA reads TGTGCCAGCAGTTTAGGGGGACTGAGTACAGATACGCAGTATTTT. The rearrangement joins TRBV12-3 or TRBV12-4 to TRBJ2-3; possibly TRBD2 for D (6 bases). CDR3 length equals 15 residues. With 1 base removed from V and 3 bases from J, the gap between germline ends came to 11 bases.